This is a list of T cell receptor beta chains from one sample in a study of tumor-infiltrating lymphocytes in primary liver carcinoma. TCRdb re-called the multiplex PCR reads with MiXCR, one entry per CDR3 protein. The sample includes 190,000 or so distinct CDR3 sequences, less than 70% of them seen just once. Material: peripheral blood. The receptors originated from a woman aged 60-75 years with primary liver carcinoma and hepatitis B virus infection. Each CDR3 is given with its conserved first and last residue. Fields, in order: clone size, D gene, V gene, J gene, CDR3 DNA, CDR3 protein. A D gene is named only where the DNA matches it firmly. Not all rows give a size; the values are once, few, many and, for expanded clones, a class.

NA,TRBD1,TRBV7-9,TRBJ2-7,TGTGCCAGCAACTTAGCCGGACAGGGGTCTTCCTACGAGCAGTACTTC,CASNLAGQGSSYEQYF
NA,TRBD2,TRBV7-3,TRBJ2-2,TGTGCCAGCAGCTTAACTGCGGGAGGGGTCACCGGGGAGCCGTTTTTT,CASSLTAGGVTGEPFF
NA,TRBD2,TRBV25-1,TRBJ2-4,TGTGCCAGCAGCGGGGGACTAGCGGGAGGCCCCAAAAACATTCGGTACTTC,CASSGGLAGGPKNIRYF
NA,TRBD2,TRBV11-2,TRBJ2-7,TGTGCCTGCAGCTTATATCCAGCGGGAGGGCCCTCCGAGCAGTACTTC,CACSLYPAGGPSEQYF
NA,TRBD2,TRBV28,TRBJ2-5,TGTGCCAGCAGTACCGCTACTAGCGGGAGAATCAAGACCCAGTACTTC,CASSTATSGRIKTQYF
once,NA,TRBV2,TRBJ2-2,TGTGCCAGCAGTGAAGCCACTCTAGCGCCGACCGGGGAGCTGTTTTTT,CASSEATLAPTGELFF
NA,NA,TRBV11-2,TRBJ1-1,TGTGCCAGCAGCTTAGGCCACGGGGCGGACACCGAAGCTTTCTTT,CASSLGHGADTEAFF
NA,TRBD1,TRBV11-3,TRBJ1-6,TGTGCCAGCAACTTCACCGGACAGGTTCAGCACTTC,CASNFTGQVQHF
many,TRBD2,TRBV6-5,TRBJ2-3,TGTGCCAGCAGTCCCAAGGGACTAGCGGGAGTAGATACGCAGTATTTT,CASSPKGLAGVDTQYF
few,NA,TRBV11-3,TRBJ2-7,TGTGCCAGCAGTTTAGAACCCCGACAGGCCTACAAGCAGTACTTC,CASSLEPRQAYKQYF
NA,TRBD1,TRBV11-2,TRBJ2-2,TGTGCCAGCAGTTTATCTGACAGGGACGGGGAGCTGTCTTTT,CASSLSDRDGELSF
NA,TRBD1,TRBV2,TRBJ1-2,TGTGCCAGCAGTAAACAGGGGACAGACTATGGCTACACCTTC,CASSKQGTDYGYTF
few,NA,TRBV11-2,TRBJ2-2,TGTGCCAGCAGTTTAGTGGGGTCCCCCGGGGAGCTGTTTTTT,CASSLVGSPGELFF
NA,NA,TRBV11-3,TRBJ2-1,TGTGCCAGCAGTTCCCGGGGGGCGCGGACCACTGGCAATGAGCAGTTCTTC,CASSSRGARTTGNEQFF
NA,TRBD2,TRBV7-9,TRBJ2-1,TGTGCCGACAGCCCCGGGACTAGCGGGATAAACAATGAGCAGTTCTTC,CADSPGTSGINNEQFF
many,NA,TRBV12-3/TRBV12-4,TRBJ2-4,TGTGCCAGCAGTTTGTTAGTAGCCAAAAACATTCAGTACTTC,CASSLLVAKNIQYF
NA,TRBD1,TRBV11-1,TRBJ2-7,TGTGCTAGCAGCCAGGACAGGCTTGTCGAGCAGTACTTC,CASSQDRLVEQYF
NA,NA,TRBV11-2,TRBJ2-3,TGTGCCAGCAGCTGGTCACTAGTGGGAGTAGGGAAAGATACACAGTATTTT,CASSWSLVGVGKDTQYF